The clone carrying this T cell receptor beta chain was observed many times. The record originates from a study of blood T cell repertoires in COVID-19. Turning to the study itself: The study drew acute and convalescent COVID-19 samples from the United States, Italy and Spain.

Under the authors' procedure: Nucleated cell number was recorded as an estimate derived from reference gene primer amplification. The method was immunoSEQ multiplex PCR; TCRdb's version includes in-frame clones alone and lacks a portion of them. V, J and clone size are those of that table, while D and trimming were read from the DNA. The data hold some 97,000 clones, with about 77% observed a single time. This sequence was found in a man in his 70s with active or convalescent COVID-19. Sequenced: peripheral blood.

The CDR3 DNA sequence: TGTGCCAGCAGCCCCAGGGTAGGGAGCAATCAGCCCCAGCATTTT. It yields the protein CASSPRVGSNQPQHF. The chain joins TRBV7-2 to TRBJ1-5, with D possibly TRBD1 on 5 matching bases. The CDR3 loop spans 15 amino acids. CDR1 SGHTA and CDR2 FQGNSA come from the germline V gene. Trimming took 5 bases from V and 1 from J, leaving 12 bases between them.